The present T cell receptor beta chain was sequenced within a study of T-cell memory formation after mild COVID-19. Via MiXCR, TCRdb re-called the 5' RACE reads, giving one row per CDR3 protein. The sample records about 400,000 distinct CDR3 sequences, around 17% being singletons. This CDR3 is 17 amino acids long. Unmatched junction bases numbered 6, after V lost 4 bases and J lost 0 bases. Germline V gives CDR1 MGHDK, CDR2 SYGVNS. This TCR derives from a man aged 18 to 29 who had mild COVID-19 (a few samples of this study predate the infection). Cell type and time point are not known. The chain has TRBV25-1 and TRBJ2-6; 7 bases line up with TRBD2. Sequenced input: PBMCs or a T cell subset sorted from them (not recorded which). CDR3 amino acids: CASSGGWGGSGANVLTF. CDR3 nucleotides: TGTGCCAGCAGTGGCGGCTGGGGGGGCTCTGGGGCCAACGTCCTGACTTTC.